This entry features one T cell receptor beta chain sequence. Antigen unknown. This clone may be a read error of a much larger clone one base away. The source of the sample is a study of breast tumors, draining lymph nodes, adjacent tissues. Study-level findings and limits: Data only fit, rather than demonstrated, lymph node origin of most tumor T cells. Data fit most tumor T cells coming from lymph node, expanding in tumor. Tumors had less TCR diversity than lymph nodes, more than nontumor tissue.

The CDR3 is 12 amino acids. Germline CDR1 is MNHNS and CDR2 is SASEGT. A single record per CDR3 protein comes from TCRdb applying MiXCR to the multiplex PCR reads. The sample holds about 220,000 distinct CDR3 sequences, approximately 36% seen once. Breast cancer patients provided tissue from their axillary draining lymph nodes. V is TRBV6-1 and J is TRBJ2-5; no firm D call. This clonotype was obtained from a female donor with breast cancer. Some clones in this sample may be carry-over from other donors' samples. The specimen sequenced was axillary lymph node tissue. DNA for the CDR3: TGTGTCAGCAGACTGAATGTGGGGACCCAGTACTTC. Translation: CVSRLNVGTQYF.